One and the same sample provided the 24 T cell receptor beta chains below, sequenced in a study of blood T cell repertoires in COVID-19. Clones were read by immunoSEQ multiplex PCR, and TCRdb kept only the in-frame ones, dropping some. The table includes about 150,000 clones, roughly 88% detected once. Sample: peripheral blood. The receptors shown here come from a man aged 55 to 70 with COVID-19, enrolled during active disease.

This clone was seen a single time. The chain joins TRBV25-1 to TRBJ1-1; D gene ambiguous. The CDR3 runs 14 residues. Trimming pared 0 bases from V and 4 bases from J, leaving 9 bases between. Germline assignment: CDR1 MGHDK and CDR2 SYGVNS. The CDR3 sequence is CASSEYLGGTEAFF. The DNA for the CDR3 is TGTGCCAGCAGTGAATATCTCGGAGGCACTGAAGCTTTCTTT.

The rearrangement links TRBV7-2 to TRBJ1-1; TRBD1 matches at 8 bases. V gave up 3 bases and J gave up 5 bases; unmatched junction bases: 8. CDR3 size: 15 residues. CDR1 and CDR2 (germline): SGHTA, FQGNSA. This chain's CDR3 is CASSFRQGLRTEAFF. As DNA, the CDR3 is TGTGCCAGCAGCTTTAGACAGGGGCTAAGGACTGAAGCTTTCTTT.

The rearrangement links TRBV4-1 to TRBJ1-5, with D perhaps matching TRBD1 (6 bases). The CDR3 length is 15 residues. Looked up from germline, CDR1 is MGHRA and CDR2 is YSYEKL. V was pared by 4 bases and J by 7 bases, with 17 bases between. Here the CDR3 DNA reads TGCGCCAGCAGCCGCGACAGGCAGAGAAGACAGCCCCAGCATTTT. This encodes CASSRDRQRRQPQHF.

The rearrangement links TRBV28 to TRBJ1-1; 8 bases line up with TRBD1. The CDR3 extends over 14 amino acids. V lost 5 bases, J lost 4 bases, and 6 bases stayed unmatched. Germline CDR1 reads MDHEN; CDR2 reads SYDVKM. The CDR3 protein is CASSRTGWITEAFF. The CDR3 nucleotides read TGTGCCAGCAGTCGGACAGGGTGGATCACTGAAGCTTTCTTT. Complete variable domain (other parts from reference TRBV28 and TRBJ1-1): DVKVTQSSRYLVKRTGEKVFLECVQDMDHENMFWYRQDPGLGLRLIYFSYDVKMKEKGDIPEGYSVSREKKERFSLILESASTNQTSMYLCASSRTGWITEAFFGQGTRLTVV.

The chain is built from TRBV2 and TRBJ1-2; 7 bases are a match to TRBD1. Germline V gene lookup returns CDR1 SNHLY and CDR2 FYNNEI. This CDR3 contains 14 residues. The junction had 7 bases not matched to a gene; V was cut back by 9 bases and J by 0 bases. The CDR3 region has the DNA TGTGCCAGTACCAGGGGGACCACTAACTATGGCTACACCTTC. Translated, it gives CASTRGTTNYGYTF.

The V call is TRBV10-3, the J call TRBJ2-5; the match to TRBD1 covers 8 bases. The CDR3 has 17 residues. V was clipped by 0 bases and J by 4 bases; unmatched bases: 10. CDR1 is ENHRY, CDR2 SYGVKD, per germline. The chain's CDR3 is CAISESEDRAIRETQYF. The CDR3 nucleotides read TGTGCCATCAGTGAGTCAGAGGACAGGGCGATCAGAGAGACCCAGTACTTC.

The DNA for the CDR3 is TGTGCCAGCAGCCCCCCTGCGGGGGGATACAATGAGCAGTTCTTC. Translating gives CASSPPAGGYNEQFF. V gene TRBV7-2 combines with J gene TRBJ2-1; 8 positions agree with TRBD2. The V gene end was trimmed by 5 bases and the J gene end by 4 bases; junction bases not matched to a gene: 7. The CDR3 spans 15 residues. In germline, CDR1 is SGHTA, CDR2 FQGNSA.

The rearrangement joins TRBV7-3 to TRBJ2-3, with D possibly TRBD1 on 6 matching bases. The CDR3 sequence is 16 residues long. V was shortened by 0 bases and J by 6 bases, with 16 bases between the two germline ends. CDR1 and CDR2 from the germline V gene are SGHTA and FQGTGA. The DNA for the CDR3 is TGTGCCAGCAGCTTAACAGGGGCAGGGGTTCGGGATACGCAGTATTTT. It yields the protein CASSLTGAGVRDTQYF.

The V and J genes are TRBV12-5 and TRBJ1-1; TRBD1 is a possible D gene (5 bases). Trimming stripped 6 bases from V and 10 bases from J, with 21 bases between. From germline, CDR1 is LGHNT and CDR2 FRNRAP. The length of the CDR3 is 14 residues. CDR3 in DNA: TGTGCTAGTGGGGATTCCGACAGAGACGAAATAGCTTTCTTT. This encodes CASGDSDRDEIAFF.

This rearrangement joins TRBV28 to TRBJ1-4, with 11 bases fitting TRBD1. The germline CDR1 and CDR2 sequences are MDHEN and SYDVKM. This CDR3 has 16 residues. The junction had 8 bases not matched to a gene; V was cut back by 4 bases and J by 7 bases. The CDR3 loop is CASSSGQGGRSEKLFF. CDR3 coding DNA: TGTGCCAGCAGTTCGGGACAGGGGGGGAGGAGTGAAAAACTGTTTTTT.

There are a few counts of this clone. The rearrangement links TRBV5-8 to TRBJ2-7, with 8 bases matching TRBD1. CDR3 size: 15 residues. J gave up 0 bases and V 5 bases, and 7 bases lay outside the gene matches. Germline CDR1 SGHTS, CDR2 YDEGEE. Here the CDR3 reads CASSDRGKNSYEQYF. CDR3 in DNA: TGTGCCAGCAGTGACAGGGGCAAAAACTCCTACGAGCAGTACTTC.

The chain employs TRBV20-1 and TRBJ2-6; D remains unclear. The CDR3 spans 15 residues. With 3 bases removed from V and 0 bases from J, the gap between germline ends came to 9 bases. Germline values: CDR1 DFQATT, CDR2 SNEGSKA (reference sequence). The CDR3 region is CSASEHLSGANVLTF. CDR3 bases: TGCAGTGCTAGTGAACACCTCTCTGGGGCCAACGTCCTGACTTTC.

V is TRBV6-5 and J is TRBJ2-7, with 10 nucleotides matching TRBD1. The germline V gene has CDR1 MNHEY and CDR2 SVGAGI. The V segment lost 2 bases and the J segment 6 bases; nucleotides outside the gene matches: 4. The CDR3 covers 14 residues. The CDR3: CASSYTGQGSEQYF. For the CDR3, the DNA is TGTGCCAGCAGTTACACGGGACAGGGGTCCGAGCAGTACTTC.

This clone was seen a handful of times. The rearrangement uses TRBV18 and TRBJ2-2; TRBD2 matches 14 bases. This CDR3 has 19 residues. V gave up 4 bases and J gave up 8 bases; unmatched junction bases: 15. In germline, CDR1 is KGHSH, CDR2 LQKENI. The CDR3 DNA reads as TGTGCCAGCTCACTACTGACTAGCGGGAGGGCCGAGAAGTCTGGGGAGCTGTTTTTT. This codes for CASSLLTSGRAEKSGELFF.

V and J are TRBV4-1 and TRBJ1-1; possibly TRBD1 for D (6 bases). The CDR3 loop spans 14 amino acids. Germline V gene sequence: CDR1 MGHRA, CDR2 YSYEKL. The ends were cut back, 1 base at V and 0 bases at J, with 6 bases in the middle. The DNA for the CDR3 is TGCGCCAGCAGCCAAGGGACAGTGAACACTGAAGCTTTCTTT. Translating it yields CASSQGTVNTEAFF.

The chain has TRBV19 and TRBJ2-3, with 8 bases fitting TRBD1. With V trimmed by 4 bases and J by 0 bases, 6 bases remained unmatched. CDR3 length: 16 residues. The V gene's germline CDR1 is LNHDA and CDR2 SQIVND (reference sequence). The CDR3 region is CASSTRTGYSTDTQYF. CDR3 sequence (DNA): TGTGCCAGTAGTACCCGGACAGGGTATAGCACAGATACGCAGTATTTT.

The CDR3 DNA is TGTGCCAGCAGCCCATCCGCGGGGGTGCCCTACAATGAGCAGTTCTTC. Its protein is CASSPSAGVPYNEQFF. The genes are TRBV4-2 and TRBJ2-1, with TRBD2 matching over 7 bases. This CDR3 has 16 amino acids. Germline V gene lookup returns CDR1 LGHNA and CDR2 YNFKEQ. Germline trimming cut 4 bases from V and 2 bases from J; bases unmatched to any gene: 8.

This chain links TRBV6-5 with TRBJ2-7; 10 positions match TRBD2. CDR1 is MNHEY and CDR2 is SVGAGI in the germline V gene. J was trimmed by 2 bases and V by 0 bases; bases with no gene match: 1. The CDR3 is 15 residues long. CDR3 DNA: TGTGCCAGCAGTTACTCGACTAGCGGGCCCTACGAGCAGTACTTC. Residues: CASSYSTSGPYEQYF.

The V gene is TRBV19, the J gene TRBJ2-1; 8 bases match TRBD2. CDR1 is LNHDA and CDR2 is SQIVND in the germline V gene (reference sequence). This CDR3 has 15 residues. V was pared by 1 base and J by 8 bases, with 7 bases of the junction left unmatched. The CDR3 is CASSIGGLGSDEQFF. For the CDR3, the DNA is TGTGCCAGTAGTATAGGGGGACTAGGAAGCGATGAGCAGTTCTTC.

The chain has TRBV14 and TRBJ1-2; 7 nucleotides agree with TRBD1. CDR1 and CDR2 from the germline V gene are SGHDN and FVKESK. There are 13 residues in the CDR3. V was pared by 4 bases and J by 3 bases, with 2 bases of the junction left unmatched. The DNA of the CDR3 is TGTGCCAGCAGCCCCGACAGGGACTATGGCTACACCTTC. Translating it yields CASSPDRDYGYTF.

V usage is TRBV4-1 and J usage is TRBJ2-1, with D uncertain. The CDR3 runs to 16 residues. Germline V gene sequence: CDR1 MGHRA, CDR2 YSYEKL. Trimming removed 3 bases from V and 3 bases from J, with 15 bases in between. CDR3 in amino acids: CASSHPSRGSYNEQFF. The CDR3 region has the DNA TGCGCCAGCAGCCATCCCTCAAGAGGCAGCTACAATGAGCAGTTCTTC.

The chain is built from TRBV25-1 and TRBJ2-3; D unclear. V shed 6 bases and J shed 8 bases, with 9 bases lying between them. The CDR3 has 11 residues. The germline gives CDR1 MGHDK, CDR2 SYGVNS. The CDR3 loop is CASSLEATQYF. In nucleotides, the CDR3 is TGTGCCAGCAGCCTAGAGGCTACGCAGTATTTT. Full variable domain (outside the CDR3, taken from reference TRBV25-1 and TRBJ2-3): EADIYQTPRYLVIGTGKKITLECSQTMGHDKMYWYQQDPGMELHLIHYSYGVNSTEKGDLSSESTVSRIRTEHFPLTLESARPSHTSQYLCASSLEATQYFGPGTRLTVL.

V and J are TRBV29-1 and TRBJ1-2, with D maybe TRBD1 (6 bases). V was cut by 8 bases and J by 8 bases, with 15 bases left in between. Looked up from germline, CDR1 is SQVTM and CDR2 is ANQGSEA. This CDR3 region has 11 residues. The CDR3 region is CSYTGSRGYTF. The CDR3 bases are TGCAGCTATACAGGGTCTAGAGGCTACACCTTC.

This clone was recorded many times. V is TRBV28 and J is TRBJ1-2, with TRBD1 matching over 8 bases. The V segment lost 6 bases and the J segment 8 bases; nucleotides outside the gene matches: 8. CDR3 length equals 13 residues. Germline V gene lookup returns CDR1 MDHEN and CDR2 SYDVKM. CDR3 protein: CASRLGQGGGYTF. CDR3 coding DNA: TGTGCCAGCAGGCTCGGACAGGGAGGCGGCTACACCTTC.